This is a list of T cell receptor beta chains from one sample in a study of shared clonotypes between healthy human individuals. Profiling relied on immunoSEQ multiplex PCR, and the TCRdb table lists in-frame clones only, not all of them. Of about 360,000 clones in the sample, 73% were seen once. Specimen: memory CD4+ T cells sorted from blood. These receptor sequences come from a man aged 25-40 years in good health. The CDR3 runs from the conserved cysteine through the conserved F or W. Fields, in order: clone size, V gene, J gene, CDR3 length, D gene, CDR3 protein, CDR3 DNA. The D gene is left open where the match is weak. A clone size is listed for some rows: how often the clone was seen (once, few, many), or a class if it is expanded.

clone_size: .; v_call: TRBV7-8; j_call: TRBJ2-7; cdr3_length: 14; d_call: .; cdr3_aa: CASSTNRQGYEQYF; cdr3_nt: TGTGCCAGCAGCACCAACCGGCAGGGCTACGAGCAGTACTTC
clone_size: .; v_call: TRBV7-2; j_call: TRBJ2-3; cdr3_length: 14; d_call: .; cdr3_aa: CASSTTRSADTQYF; cdr3_nt: TGTGCCAGCAGCACCACACGGAGCGCAGATACGCAGTATTTT
clone_size: .; v_call: TRBV5-6; j_call: TRBJ2-3; cdr3_length: 16; d_call: TRBD2; cdr3_aa: CASSFPPGGRADTQYF; cdr3_nt: TGTGCCAGCAGCTTTCCTCCGGGAGGGAGGGCAGATACGCAGTATTTT
clone_size: many; v_call: TRBV9; j_call: TRBJ2-1; cdr3_length: 14; d_call: .; cdr3_aa: CASSIGDSYNEQFF; cdr3_nt: TGTGCCAGCAGTATAGGAGATTCCTACAATGAGCAGTTCTTC
clone_size: .; v_call: TRBV10-3; j_call: TRBJ1-1; cdr3_length: 14; d_call: .; cdr3_aa: CAIGGRRENTEAFF; cdr3_nt: TGTGCCATCGGAGGCAGGAGAGAGAACACTGAAGCTTTCTTT
clone_size: .; v_call: TRBV10-3; j_call: TRBJ1-5; cdr3_length: 17; d_call: .; cdr3_aa: CAISESTGRGVDQPQHF; cdr3_nt: TGTGCCATCAGTGAGTCGACGGGCAGGGGCGTCGATCAGCCCCAGCATTTT
clone_size: .; v_call: TRBV18; j_call: TRBJ2-1; cdr3_length: 16; d_call: TRBD2; cdr3_aa: CASSPLTSGNQPKGFF; cdr3_nt: TGTGCCAGCTCACCATTGACTAGCGGAAACCAACCCAAGGGGTTCTTC
clone_size: few; v_call: TRBV5-5; j_call: TRBJ2-3; cdr3_length: 16; d_call: .; cdr3_aa: CASSLTGRVSTDTQYF; cdr3_nt: TGTGCCAGCAGCTTGACAGGGAGAGTGAGCACAGATACGCAGTATTTT
clone_size: .; v_call: TRBV7-8; j_call: TRBJ2-3; cdr3_length: 16; d_call: TRBD2; cdr3_aa: CASSPVAGRGTDTQYF; cdr3_nt: TGTGCCAGCAGCCCCGTAGCGGGAAGGGGCACAGATACGCAGTATTTT
clone_size: .; v_call: TRBV6-1; j_call: TRBJ2-5; cdr3_length: 20; d_call: .; cdr3_aa: CASSEALPRGLASGQETQYF; cdr3_nt: TGTGCCAGCAGTGAAGCGCTTCCCAGGGGGCTCGCTAGCGGGCAAGAGACCCAGTACTTC
clone_size: .; v_call: TRBV28; j_call: TRBJ1-2; cdr3_length: 12; d_call: .; cdr3_aa: CASSLQDYGYTF; cdr3_nt: TGTGCCAGCAGTTTGCAGGACTATGGCTACACCTTC
clone_size: .; v_call: TRBV4-1; j_call: TRBJ2-5; cdr3_length: 15; d_call: .; cdr3_aa: CASSQMAGTTETQYF; cdr3_nt: TGCGCCAGCAGCCAAATGGCGGGTACCACGGAGACCCAGTACTTC
clone_size: .; v_call: TRBV7-3; j_call: TRBJ1-1; cdr3_length: 13; d_call: .; cdr3_aa: CASRLRPNTEAFF; cdr3_nt: TGTGCCAGCCGCCTAAGGCCAAACACTGAAGCTTTCTTT
clone_size: .; v_call: TRBV5-4; j_call: TRBJ2-7; cdr3_length: 13; d_call: TRBD1; cdr3_aa: CASSSGTVYEQYF; cdr3_nt: TGTGCCTCCTCGTCCGGGACAGTCTACGAGCAGTACTTC
clone_size: many; v_call: TRBV11-3; j_call: TRBJ2-2; cdr3_length: 16; d_call: .; cdr3_aa: CASSLVGQSNTGELFF; cdr3_nt: TGTGCCAGCAGCCTAGTAGGGCAGTCGAACACCGGGGAGCTGTTTTTT
clone_size: .; v_call: TRBV10-2; j_call: TRBJ2-7; cdr3_length: 16; d_call: .; cdr3_aa: CASTTIAEGRRYEQYF; cdr3_nt: TGCGCCAGCACCACTATCGCGGAGGGGCGCAGGTACGAGCAGTACTTC
clone_size: .; v_call: TRBV7-2; j_call: TRBJ2-5; cdr3_length: 14; d_call: .; cdr3_aa: CASSLRGFVETQYF; cdr3_nt: TGTGCCAGCAGCTTAAGGGGGTTCGTGGAGACCCAGTACTTC
clone_size: .; v_call: TRBV19; j_call: TRBJ2-5; cdr3_length: 16; d_call: TRBD1; cdr3_aa: CASSLGYDRGPETQYF; cdr3_nt: TGTGCCAGTAGTCTTGGGTACGACAGGGGGCCAGAGACCCAGTACTTC
clone_size: few; v_call: TRBV5-3; j_call: TRBJ2-5; cdr3_length: 20; d_call: .; cdr3_aa: CARSLLDPLPRALIQETQYF; cdr3_nt: TGTGCCAGAAGCCTGCTTGACCCACTACCCCGGGCCCTTATTCAAGAGACCCAGTACTTC